The entry below gives a single T cell receptor (beta chain) sequence along with its context. Its antigen is still unknown. The record originates from a study of shared clonotypes between healthy human individuals. About the research overall: There were three CD4 naive, three CD4 memory, two CD8 naive and one CD8 memory plates per donor. Study findings and constraints: Relative to their counterparts shared across all four donors, non-shared clonotypes exhibited diminished generation probabilities.

Per germline, CDR1 MNHEY and CDR2 SMNVEV (reference sequence). Trimming removed 4 bases at V and 4 bases at J, with 23 bases between. The CDR3 is 17 residues long. Each replicate PCR on the sorted subsets used 200 to 250 ng DNA (approximately 33,000 T cell genomes). TCRdb's copy holds only in-frame clones and misses some; the assay was immunoSEQ multiplex PCR. Among around 690,000 clones listed, 90% were seen once. The receptor was isolated from a man in his late teens or twenties in good health. Some clones in this sample may be carry-over from other donors' samples. The chain recombines TRBV27 with TRBJ2-7; D may be TRBD1 (6 bases). Sequenced sample: memory CD8+ T cells from PBMCs. Regarding subset: CD45RO+ cells pooled with CCR7-negative TemRA cells. The CDR3 spells CASSYSYGDTVGYEQYF. CDR3 DNA sequence: TGTGCCAGCAGTTATTCTTATGGGGACACGGTAGGGTACGAGCAGTACTTC.